The 23 T cell receptor beta chains listed next were all sequenced from one sample in a study of T-cell reconstitution after alpha-beta-depleted transplantation in children. Preparation of the TCRbeta library used unique molecular identifiers. In TCRdb, the PCR reads were re-called with MiXCR into one record per CDR3 protein. This sample carries some 500,000 distinct CDR3 sequences, approximately 20% of them seen once, and the ten largest clones take 3.3%. This specimen consisted of PBMCs from the stem cell graft donor, obtained from the stem cell graft. Receptor source: a human donor who donated a stem cell graft to a child with acute lymphoblastic leukemia.

This clonotype occurred a few times. The J gene is TRBJ2-6, the V gene TRBV12-3 or TRBV12-4; 12 nucleotides align to TRBD2. The CDR3 consists of 20 residues. Germline trimming cut 5 bases from V and 3 bases from J; bases unmatched to any gene: 14. Here the CDR3 reads CASSPLFLAGGSSGANVLTF. Written as DNA, the CDR3 is TGTGCCAGCAGTCCCCTCTTCCTAGCGGGAGGGAGCAGTGGGGCCAACGTCCTGACTTTC.

This clonotype has a handful of counts. The chain links TRBV27 to TRBJ2-7, with 8 positions matching TRBD2. The CDR3 spans 13 residues. Looked up from germline, CDR1 is MNHEY and CDR2 is SMNVEV (reference sequence). Germline trimming cut 5 bases from V and 3 bases from J; bases unmatched to any gene: 3. The CDR3 is CASSLRGDYEQYF. As DNA, the CDR3 is TGTGCCAGCAGTCTGCGGGGGGACTACGAGCAGTACTTC.

In this sample, this clonotype turned up a few times. The gene calls are TRBV29-1 and TRBJ1-5; tentative D call: TRBD1 (5 bases). The CDR3 spans 13 residues. V was shortened by 7 bases and J by 5 bases, with 15 bases between the two germline ends. Germline assignment: CDR1 SQVTM and CDR2 ANQGSEA. CDR3 residues: CSARWGYDQPQHF. DNA of the CDR3: TGCAGCGCCCGATGGGGGTACGATCAGCCCCAGCATTTT.

This clonotype has more than one count but fewer than ten. The J gene is TRBJ2-7, the V gene TRBV7-3, with D perhaps matching TRBD1 or TRBD2 (5 bases each). V was trimmed by 5 bases and J by 6 bases, leaving 17 bases between them. The CDR3 totals 14 residues. Looked up from germline, CDR1 is SGHTA and CDR2 is FQGTGA. Here the CDR3 DNA reads TGTGCCAGCAGCCAAGGGACGGCCCTCGGCGAGCAGTACTTC. Encoded protein: CASSQGTALGEQYF. Using reference TRBV7-3 and TRBJ2-7 for the parts outside the CDR3, the full variable domain is GAGVSQTPSNKVTEKGKYVELRCDPISGHTALYWYRQSLGQGPEFLIYFQGTGAADDSGLPNDRFFAVRPEGSVSTLKIQRTERGDSAVYLCASSQGTALGEQYFGPGTRLTVT.

Many counts were recorded for this clonotype. The CDR3 DNA reads TGCGCCAGCAGCTCGGGTTATACGAACACCGGGGAGCTGTTTTTT. Protein sequence: CASSSGYTNTGELFF. V is TRBV5-1 and J is TRBJ2-2; no clear D. This CDR3 is built from 15 residues. CDR1 and CDR2 (germline): SGHRS, YFSETQ. The V and J ends lost 3 bases and 0 bases respectively, with 9 bases between them.

This clonotype occurred many times. CDR3 region: CASSFREAGELFF. The CDR3 region has the DNA TGCGCCAGCAGCTTCAGGGAGGCCGGGGAGCTGTTTTTT. The V and J genes are TRBV5-1 and TRBJ2-2; possibly TRBD2 for D (6 bases). Germline lookup yields CDR1 SGHRS and CDR2 YFSETQ. This CDR3 comprises 13 residues. Trimming removed 2 bases from V and 6 bases from J, with 8 bases in between.

Notes on this clonotype: Here the CDR3 omits its conserved ending phenylalanine or tryptophan, so a read error is the likely source. Because the CDR3's place on the DNA is in doubt, the DNA is left out and the CDR3 is given as listed by TCRdb. This chain connects TRBV19 to TRBJ2-7; TRBD1 reflects the table's D call only, with no check against the DNA. The CDR3 is 12 residues long, ends included. Looked up from germline, CDR1 is LNHDA and CDR2 is SQIVND (reference sequence). The CDR3 here is CASSPGGYEEYI.

This clonotype came up a few times. The chain uses TRBV27 and TRBJ2-7; 7 nucleotides agree with TRBD2. Per germline, CDR1 MNHEY and CDR2 SMNVEV (reference sequence). V shed 6 bases, J shed 2 bases, and the junction held 7 bases outside the gene matches. This CDR3 is built from 14 residues. CDR3 in DNA: TGTGCCAGCAGCGATAGCGGGCTCACCTACGAGCAGTACTTC. Protein: CASSDSGLTYEQYF.

This clonotype was recorded at least ten times. Germline is not matched at one junction end, which may reflect a read error. The J gene is TRBJ2-2, the V gene TRBV5-1; the D is unclear. Germline CDR1 is SGHRS and CDR2 is YFSETQ. The CDR3 loop spans 13 amino acids. The CDR3 coding sequence is TGTGCCAGCAGTTTGCCCGGGACCGGGGAGCTGTTTTTT. Protein: CASSLPGTGELFF.

The chain is built from TRBV27 and TRBJ2-1, with D tentatively TRBD2 (6 bases). This CDR3 contains 18 residues. Trimming removed 2 bases at V and 5 bases at J, with 22 bases between. The germline V gene encodes CDR1 MNHEY and CDR2 SMNVEV (reference sequence). This CDR3 is CASSLVLTSSSADNEQFF. CDR3 bases: TGTGCCAGCAGTTTAGTCCTTACTAGCTCCTCCGCCGACAATGAGCAGTTCTTC.

The chain uses TRBV6-5 and TRBJ1-5; 8 bases map to TRBD1. Trimming cost V 7 bases and J 0 bases; bases outside gene matches: 11. There are 17 residues in the CDR3. Germline V gene data show CDR1 as MNHEY and CDR2 as SVGAGI. Here the CDR3 DNA reads TGTGCCAGCAATTCCGACAGGGGCATCTATAGCAATCAGCCCCAGCATTTT. It codes for CASNSDRGIYSNQPQHF.

The chain has TRBV12-3 or TRBV12-4 and TRBJ1-1; TRBD1 aligns across 9 bases. V lost 7 bases, J lost 11 bases, and 11 bases stayed unmatched. The CDR3 loop spans 13 amino acids. CDR3 residues: CASNSGTGSGAFF. Here the CDR3 DNA reads TGTGCCAGCAACTCCGGGACAGGGTCGGGCGCTTTCTTT.

The chain carries TRBV2 and TRBJ2-7; 10 nucleotides line up with TRBD2. CDR1 is SNHLY and CDR2 is FYNNEI in the germline V gene. The J segment lost 5 bases and the V segment lost 8 bases, leaving 12 bases of the junction unmatched. The CDR3 is made up of 15 amino acids. CDR3 DNA sequence: TGTGCCAGCGGTAGCGGGAGGTCTTCTTCTGACGAGCAGTACTTC. Its translation is CASGSGRSSSDEQYF.

This clonotype was recorded once. This may be a read error: a much more frequent sequence differs by one nucleotide. The V and J genes are TRBV20-1 and TRBJ2-5; D not certain. The V end lost 0 bases, the J end lost 5 bases, and 1 base lay between the germline ends. CDR3 length: 10 residues. Germline V CDR1 and CDR2: DFQATT, SNEGSKA (reference sequence). The CDR3, as DNA: TGCAGTGCTAGAGATGAGACCCAGTACTTC. Encoded protein: CSARDETQYF.

The chain joins TRBV10-3 to TRBJ2-2; 9 nucleotides agree with TRBD2. This CDR3 contains 14 residues. CDR1 is ENHRY, CDR2 SYGVKD, per germline. Unmatched junction bases numbered 6, after V lost 7 bases and J lost 6 bases. CDR3 DNA: TGTGCCATCACCAGAGGACTAGCGTCCGGGGAGCTGTTTTTT. Protein: CAITRGLASGELFF.

The genes are TRBV6-2 or TRBV6-3 and TRBJ2-1, with 9 bases lining up with TRBD2. CDR3 size: 21 residues. The germline gives CDR1 MNHEY, CDR2 SVGEGT. J lost 5 bases, V lost 5 bases, and 25 bases had no gene match. CDR3 in amino acids: CASSPSGVLPSGTRRDNEQFF. The CDR3 DNA reads TGTGCCAGCAGTCCATCAGGGGTCCTGCCTAGCGGGACTCGCCGTGACAATGAGCAGTTCTTC.

This clonotype has just a few counts. The chain joins TRBV6-1 to TRBJ2-7; the match to TRBD1 covers 10 bases. V lost 6 bases, J lost 2 bases, and 7 bases stayed unmatched. The CDR3 contains 15 residues. Germline V CDR1 and CDR2: MNHNS, SASEGT. The CDR3 protein is CASSDEGTGAYEQYF. The CDR3 DNA reads as TGTGCCAGCAGCGACGAGGGGACAGGGGCCTACGAGCAGTACTTC.

The sample holds a few counts of this clonotype. The gene calls are TRBV7-6 and TRBJ2-7; no firm D call. Looked up from germline, CDR1 is SGHVS and CDR2 is FNYEAQ. The CDR3 runs to 13 residues. V lost 2 bases and J lost 3, with 8 bases in between. CDR3: CASSLQDSYEQYF. In DNA form, the CDR3 reads TGTGCCAGCAGCTTACAGGATAGCTACGAGCAGTACTTC. The full variable domain, in which reference TRBV7-6 and TRBJ2-7 provide the parts outside the CDR3, is GAGVSQSPRYKVTKRGQDVALRCDPISGHVSLYWYRQALGQGPEFLTYFNYEAQQDKSGLPNDRFSAERPEGSISTLTIQRTEQRDSAMYRCASSLQDSYEQYFGPGTRLTVT.

This clonotype was counted only a few times. V is TRBV4-1 and J is TRBJ2-3, with TRBD2 matching 7 bases. V gave up 2 bases and J gave up 5 bases; unmatched junction bases: 4. CDR1 is MGHRA, CDR2 YSYEKL, per germline. The CDR3 is made up of 14 amino acids. The CDR3 coding sequence is TGCGCCAGCAGCCAAAACGGGAGGATAGATACGCAGTATTTT. Amino acid sequence: CASSQNGRIDTQYF.

This clonotype occurred a few times. The chain employs TRBV12-3 or TRBV12-4 and TRBJ2-5; D possibly corresponds to TRBD1 (5 bases). Deletions cut 3 bases from V and 4 bases from J, with 12 bases between. The CDR3 totals 14 residues. CDR3 region: CASSFGRVIETQYF. CDR3 in DNA: TGTGCCAGCAGTTTCGGCAGGGTCATAGAGACCCAGTACTTC.

The rearrangement joins TRBV5-1 to TRBJ2-5; 13 bases fit TRBD2. This CDR3 is built from 15 residues. Germline V gene sequence: CDR1 SGHRS, CDR2 YFSETQ. Trimming cost V 6 bases and J 5 bases; bases outside gene matches: 7. The CDR3 region has the DNA TGCGCCAGCAAAACTAGCGGGAGGGCCGGTGAGACCCAGTACTTC. It specifies CASKTSGRAGETQYF.

The rearrangement uses TRBV6-1 and TRBJ2-2; TRBD2 aligns across 8 bases. With 4 bases clipped from V and 7 bases from J, the junction kept 5 bases outside the gene matches. The CDR3 sequence is 14 residues long. In germline, CDR1 is MNHNS, CDR2 SASEGT. The CDR3: CASSGGTRIGELFF. The CDR3 coding sequence is TGTGCCAGCAGTGGAGGGACTAGAATCGGGGAGCTGTTTTTT.

This clonotype was recorded a few times. V usage is TRBV29-1 and J usage is TRBJ2-7; 12 positions match TRBD1. The germline V gene has CDR1 SQVTM and CDR2 ANQGSEA. V lost 6 bases, J lost 3 bases, and 9 bases stayed unmatched. The CDR3 length is 15 residues. CDR3 DNA sequence: TGCAGCGTCCTAGGGGGGGACAGGGGGCTCTACGAGCAGTACTTC. Translation: CSVLGGDRGLYEQYF.